Here is one TCR beta chain with its context. Its antigen is unknown. Qualities for individual bases were not recorded, and no much larger clone is one base off. The record originates from a study of cytomegalovirus exposure and HLA in healthy donors (dated by TCRdb to 2017 to 2019). Regarding the complete study: According to an earlier analysis of a few hundred of the donors, some 170 million T cells yielded over 100 million unique TCR beta sequences and about 280 Gb of sequence data. An early release that covered about 600 HLA-typed donors contained approximately 300 gigabases of sequencing data and 65 million to 100 million unique TCR sequences. The genetic ancestry cluster associated with self-reported Caucasian donors included 80% to 90% of the 300 to 450 genotyped donors. The aim of the study was to test whether cataloging public T cell receptors could identify signatures of past pathogen exposure. The T cell repertoires of 670 or so subjects were profiled by immunosequencing and related to cytomegalovirus serostatus. In addition to the first cohort of roughly 700 subjects, a separate validation cohort of some 120 different subjects was used. The study combined high-throughput TCR immunosequencing, statistical association of individual TCRs with disease status, and machine learning to predict cytomegalovirus infection status. A later analysis re-examined previously published TCR beta repertoires from about 700 donors and added high-resolution HLA genotyping to investigate patterns of TCR occurrence. Rather than using new phenotypic data, the later analysis identified candidate immune exposures from TCR beta sequences and from how often those sequences occurred across donors. In an earlier analysis of 587 of the donors, high-throughput TCR beta sequencing was used to judge whether each TCR beta V gene segment behaved as functional or pseudogenic. Donor age, sex, ethnicity and CMV serostatus were compiled together with the repertoire data. Genome-wide SNP genotypes for about 65% of the roughly 700 donors were used in a later genetic analysis, which treated that subset as a discovery cohort. Every repertoire in the discovery cohort had been generated on one and the same sequencing platform. Both class I and class II loci were covered by HLA typing, at four-digit resolution. The number of typed donors differed by locus: about 620-630 for A, B, C, DRB1 and DQB1; 500 to 550 for DQA1; 600 to 610 for DPA1; and some 470 for DPB1. Four or five DR-DQ haplotypes were treated as single units for association and clustering because of strong linkage in the cohort. Across under 500 genotyped donors of the cohort, an average of approximately 240,000 unique TCR beta nucleotide sequences per donor were sequenced, and approximately 17% of those sequences were non-productive. Findings and caveats that apply to the study as a whole: In a later analysis, HLA-associated TCR beta chains showed more clonal expansion and lower generation probabilities than non-associated chains that were equally common. A later genetic analysis associated a missense DCLRE1C variant with V-gene and J-gene trimming of TCR beta chains, and an independent cohort replicated the association. In a later genetic analysis, fewer N-insertions in productive TCRs were reported among donors in an Asian-associated ancestry cluster than the approximately 710-donor mean. Most TCR sequences were seen in very few donors, while some public TCRs were found in many individuals. Correlated functional status among segregating V segments might reflect linkage disequilibrium, but an unknown experimental factor could not be ruled out. Some IMGT-functional V segments, including TRBV6-2 and TRBV6-3, could not be distinguished by the 87-base-pair reads and were therefore excluded. The study listed 150 to 200 TCR beta chains as associated with cytomegalovirus. In a later analysis, several top co-occurrence clusters were reported to appear linked to parvovirus B19, influenza, CMV and Epstein-Barr virus. A cluster of highly shared sequence variants was judged likely to be a technical artifact of the sequencing pipeline. A few of the identified cytomegalovirus-associated TCR beta chains were confirmed in vitro to be specific for cytomegalovirus antigens. The presence/absence analyses assumed that sequencing depth was roughly uniform across donors, and that assumption may not be true. Seventeen rarely observed V segments, including chromosome 9 orphons, were excluded from the earlier analysis of just under 600 of the donors because counts were too low. A later analysis associated 17,000 or so TCR beta sequences with specific HLA alleles at a false discovery rate of 0.05. Because some donors lacked HLA typing at each locus, the association tests relied only on the typed subset. In an earlier analysis of approximately 600 of the donors, most TCR beta V segments were observed in productive rearrangements about 87% or about 30% of the time, broadly matching IMGT annotations. A further reported finding was that TCR beta sequences accurately predicted the HLA-A and HLA-B alleles for most subjects in the first cohort. A later analysis found that most CMV-associated TCR beta chains appeared HLA-restricted, with HLA associations seemingly driven largely by CMV exposure. Cytomegalovirus status was reported to be diagnosed by the classifier with high specificity and sensitivity in both the original and validation cohorts. The authors suggested that the approach could potentially be generalized to other disease states and immunological phenotypes. The cohort was sequenced for TCR beta chains only, and without alpha or paired-chain data the features that could be detected were limited. The only immune exposure information available for the cohort was CMV serostatus. In a later analysis, TCR association rates were found to vary across HLA loci, with the most associated TCRs seen for DRB1 alleles and the fewest for HLA-C alleles. Assigning TCR associations to individual alleles was difficult when HLA alleles, especially DR and DQ, strongly co-occurred.

To prepare the library, the immunoSEQ multiplex PCR assay was applied. A mixture of 60 forward primers for TCR Vbeta segments and 13 reverse primers for TCR Jbeta segments was used in the multiplex PCR. A multiplex PCR assay on genomic DNA amplified the CDR3 region of rearranged TCR beta genes. The amplified TCR beta libraries were sequenced on the Illumina HiSeq System as 87-base-pair reads. The authors' pipeline ran thus. In a later analysis, roughly 80 million unique TCR beta chains were counted across the 690 or so repertoires, and some 10 million of these chains were shared by at least two donors. A nearest-neighbor algorithm error-corrected the raw reads and collapsed the reads into unique sequences, merging closely related sequences to remove PCR and sequencing errors. To assign V, D and J gene segments, CDR3 sequences were aligned to IMGT reference sequences. For a sequence to be retained, a match of at least six nucleotides to both a V gene segment and a J gene segment was required. Rearrangements were classified as productive when the CDR3 lacked stop codons and remained in frame with V and J, and all other rearrangements were classified as non-productive. Following IMGT convention, CDR3 was defined as the stretch from the second conserved V-encoded cysteine up to the conserved J-encoded phenylalanine. In an earlier analysis of 500 to 650 of the donors, sequences lacking an unambiguous match to a single V gene segment were excluded. In an earlier analysis of a few hundred of the donors, V segments were called functional above 56.7% productive rearrangements and were called segregating when the between-donor standard deviation exceeded 5%. To diagnose cytomegalovirus status from the catalog of TCR beta chain sequences, a statistical classification framework was built. In a later analysis, TCR nucleotide sequences were compared against IMGT/GENE-DB human TR gene sequences so that V and J genes could be assigned. A later analysis assigned CDR3 sequences and most-parsimonious VDJ recombination scenarios with the TCRdist pipeline. In a later analysis, every TCR beta chain was defined by the combination of its CDR3 amino acid sequence and its V-gene family, and reads without a unique V-gene family were dropped. To address suspected cross-contamination and a sequencing artifact, a later analysis removed approximately 600 highly shared, low-generation-probability nucleotide sequences. A later analysis calculated a clonal expansion index for each public chain from normalized within-repertoire ranks of inferred template counts. Generation probabilities in a later analysis came from a VDJ recombination model fitted to out-of-frame rearrangements, and those results were checked against IGoR. A later analysis scored TCR-TCR, TCR-HLA and TCR-CMV co-occurrence with hypergeometric tests, applying a repertoire-size bias correction to TCR pairs. In a later analysis, false discovery rates were estimated by permuting HLA or CMV assignments 20 times. In a later analysis, co-occurring TCRs were grouped with DBSCAN, and TCRdist sequence similarity was added when clustering was performed within HLA-allele-positive subsets. Repertoires with fewer than 30,000 or more than 120,000 public chains were left out of co-occurrence clustering, as were roughly five repertoires with anomalous nucleotide sharing. Sourced from immuneACCESS, this table was stored by TCRdb with only in-frame sequences that have V and J called. A share of the clones is absent; for the studies checked, an unresolved V gene accounts for under half, and the remainder has no known explanation. The DNA was the basis for D and trimming; V, J and clone size are from that table. This sample comprises some 95,000 clones, 77% of them detected only once. The ten most abundant clones make up around 7.3% of the sample.

The cohort was made up of roughly 670 healthy bone marrow donors. Cohort members were all nominally healthy when sampled, although unrecorded immune exposures were likely present. The donor tested CMV seropositive, placing the donor among the approximately 290 seropositive members of the cohort. Every donor gave a peripheral blood sample, and the peripheral blood mononuclear cells from that sample were used for TCR beta sequencing. The Qiagen DNeasy Blood Extraction Kit was used to extract genomic DNA from the blood cell samples. CDR1 and CDR2, looked up from the germline V gene, are SGHTA and FQGNSA. The germline V and J ends show losses of 0 bases and 4 bases respectively, and no gene match explains 7 bases of the junction. The CDR3 sequence holds 16 residues, the cysteine and phenylalanine included. Solely the CDR3 DNA is kept, with 48 bases framed from the first base.

The TCR was taken from a man aged 45-65 years in good health and CMV-seropositive. Recombination connected TRBV7-2 to TRBJ2-7; 9 middle bases align to TRBD2. The specimen was PBMCs. In nucleotides, the sequence is TGTGCCAGCAGCTTAGCGGGAATAGCGGGGGCTTACGAGCAGTACTTC. Translated, this gives CASSLAGIAGAYEQYF.